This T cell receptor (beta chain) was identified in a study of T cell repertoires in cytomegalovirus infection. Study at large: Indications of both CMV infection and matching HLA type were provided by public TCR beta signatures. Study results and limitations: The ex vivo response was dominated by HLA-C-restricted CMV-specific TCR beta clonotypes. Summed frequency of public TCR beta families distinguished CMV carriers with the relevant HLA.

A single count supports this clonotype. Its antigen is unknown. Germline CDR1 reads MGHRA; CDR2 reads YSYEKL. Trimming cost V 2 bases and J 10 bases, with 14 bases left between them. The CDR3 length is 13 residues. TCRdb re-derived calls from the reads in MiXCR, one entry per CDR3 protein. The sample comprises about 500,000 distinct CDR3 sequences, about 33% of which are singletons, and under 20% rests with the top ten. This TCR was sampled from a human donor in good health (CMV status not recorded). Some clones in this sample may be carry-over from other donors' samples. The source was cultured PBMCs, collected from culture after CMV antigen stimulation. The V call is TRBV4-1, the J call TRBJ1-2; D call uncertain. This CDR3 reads CASSQPDRNPYTF. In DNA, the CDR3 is TGCGCCAGCAGCCAACCCGACCGGAATCCCTACACCTTC.